A selection of T cell receptor beta chains follows, all from one sample in a study of T-cell memory formation after mild COVID-19. TCRdb reprocessed the 5' RACE reads via MiXCR and lists one record per CDR3 protein. The sample has about 470,000 distinct CDR3 sequences, around a sixth seen once. Sequencing used PBMCs or a T cell subset sorted from them (not recorded which). The receptors stem from an adult woman who had mild COVID-19 (a few samples of this study predate the infection). Cell type and time point are not known. Each CDR3 is given with its conserved first and last residue. A D gene is named only where the DNA matches it firmly. Some rows mark clone size as missing; the rest say once, few, many or name a class of expanded clone.

v_gene	abundance	d_gene	j_gene	CDR3aa	CDR3nt
TRBV29-1	NA	NA	TRBJ2-5	CSTWSQETQYF	TGCAGCACCTGGTCCCAAGAGACCCAGTACTTC
TRBV19	few	TRBD1	TRBJ1-1	CASSMGQLNTEAFF	TGTGCCAGTAGTATGGGACAGCTGAACACTGAAGCTTTCTTT
TRBV6-5	few	TRBD2	TRBJ2-1	CASSYSSSGGLGVEFF	TGTGCCAGCAGTTACTCGTCCAGCGGGGGGCTTGGCGTGGAGTTCTTC
TRBV5-1	few	NA	TRBJ1-3	CASSSNSGSGNTIYF	TGCGCCAGCAGCTCGAACAGCGGCTCTGGAAACACCATATATTTT
TRBV12-3/TRBV12-4	many	NA	TRBJ1-1	CASSFGQNTEAFF	TGTGCCAGCAGTTTCGGTCAGAACACTGAAGCTTTCTTT
TRBV24-1	few	NA	TRBJ2-4	CATSDGTSRNIQYF	TGTGCCACCAGTGACGGGACATCTAGAAACATTCAGTACTTC
TRBV12-3/TRBV12-4	few	TRBD1	TRBJ1-1	CASSSGQGGTTEAFF	TGTGCCAGCAGTTCGGGACAGGGGGGGACTACTGAAGCTTTCTTT
TRBV30	NA	NA	TRBJ2-7	CAWSVGGKYEQYF	TGTGCCTGGAGTGTTGGAGGAAAGTACGAGCAGTACTTC
TRBV5-1	many	TRBD2	TRBJ2-1	CASSLSLGEGNEQFF	TGCGCCAGCAGCTTGAGCCTAGGGGAGGGCAATGAGCAGTTCTTC
TRBV11-2	NA	TRBD2	TRBJ2-2	CASSRFSGGSTGELFF	TGTGCCAGCAGCCGTTTTAGCGGGGGGAGCACCGGGGAGCTGTTTTTT
TRBV5-1	NA	NA	TRBJ2-7	CASSSLQTGQGYEQYF	TGCGCCAGCAGCTCCCTACAAACCGGGCAAGGGTACGAGCAGTACTTC
TRBV20-1	few	TRBD1	TRBJ1-6	CSARDRGQGGSPLHF	TGCAGTGCTAGAGATAGGGGACAGGGAGGATCACCCCTCCACTTT
TRBV14	few	NA	TRBJ1-2	CASSQDGGGLYGYTF	TGTGCCAGCAGCCAAGATGGCGGGGGGCTCTATGGCTACACCTTC
TRBV18	few	NA	TRBJ2-3	CASSPAGSSTDTQYF	TGTGCCAGCTCACCGGCAGGGTCTAGCACAGATACGCAGTATTTT
TRBV6-6	few	NA	TRBJ2-6	CASSSGGLGANVLTF	TGTGCCAGCAGTTCCGGCGGTCTCGGGGCCAACGTCCTGACTTTC
TRBV19	few	NA	TRBJ2-1	CATAGNEQFF	TGTGCCACCGCAGGCAATGAGCAGTTCTTC
TRBV29-1	NA	NA	TRBJ1-1	CSVSPGTPSEAFF	TGCAGCGTGTCCCCCGGGACCCCCTCCGAAGCTTTCTTT
TRBV11-2	few	TRBD1	TRBJ2-5	CASSQQGAWETQYF	TGTGCCAGCAGCCAACAGGGGGCTTGGGAGACCCAGTACTTC
TRBV7-7	few	TRBD2	TRBJ2-5	CASSFIRGGASETQYF	TGTGCCAGCAGCTTCATCCGGGGGGGCGCTTCAGAGACCCAGTACTTC
TRBV10-3	NA	NA	TRBJ1-1	CAVDDPGTVNTEAFF	TGTGCCGTAGACGATCCCGGGACGGTGAACACTGAAGCTTTCTTT
TRBV20-1	NA	NA	TRBJ2-1	CSATASGRDNEQFF	TGCAGTGCTACGGCCAGCGGTAGAGACAATGAGCAGTTCTTC
TRBV5-5	NA	NA	TRBJ1-2	CASTPGHLNYGYTF	TGTGCCAGCACCCCGGGACATCTAAACTATGGCTACACCTTC
TRBV24-1	few	NA	TRBJ2-1	CATSRGQSYNEQFF	TGTGCCACCAGTCGGGGACAATCCTACAATGAGCAGTTCTTC
TRBV7-3	few	NA	TRBJ2-1	CASSSRAYNEQFF	TGTGCCAGCAGCTCCAGGGCGTACAATGAGCAGTTCTTC
TRBV5-1	NA	NA	TRBJ1-2	CASGLSTERGYGYTF	TGCGCCAGCGGCCTTTCCACAGAACGGGGCTATGGCTACACCTTC
TRBV14	NA	NA	TRBJ2-7	CASSQFSRGLSYEQYF	TGTGCCAGCAGCCAATTTTCGCGGGGGCTATCCTACGAGCAGTACTTC
TRBV7-9	NA	NA	TRBJ1-4	CASSFRQNNEKLFF	TGTGCCAGCAGCTTTAGGCAGAATAATGAAAAACTGTTTTTT
TRBV20-1	few	NA	TRBJ2-2	CSARGGTAVTGELFF	TGCAGTGCCAGGGGCGGGACAGCGGTCACCGGGGAGCTGTTTTTT
TRBV7-9	few	TRBD2	TRBJ2-7	CASSLEWASGSYEQYF	TGTGCCAGCAGCTTAGAGTGGGCTAGCGGATCCTACGAGCAGTACTTC
TRBV12-3/TRBV12-4	NA	NA	TRBJ2-3	CASTGRLDTQYF	TGTGCCAGCACGGGCAGACTGGATACGCAGTATTTT
TRBV12-3/TRBV12-4	few	NA	TRBJ2-2	CASRYPGAGELFF	TGTGCCAGCAGGTACCCCGGGGCCGGGGAGCTGTTTTTT
TRBV29-1	few	TRBD2	TRBJ2-7	CSAFSSGSSGTSGYEQYF	TGCAGCGCTTTTAGCTCCGGGAGTTCCGGGACTAGCGGGTACGAGCAGTACTTC
TRBV5-5	few	NA	TRBJ1-2	CASSLVQGENYGYTF	TGTGCCAGCAGCTTGGTTCAGGGCGAGAACTATGGCTACACCTTC
TRBV29-1	NA	NA	TRBJ2-1	CSVEDWRARRNNEQFF	TGCAGCGTTGAAGATTGGCGGGCCCGACGTAACAATGAGCAGTTCTTC
TRBV7-6	NA	NA	TRBJ2-5	CASSLAMRGGETQYF	TGTGCCAGCAGCTTAGCGATGCGGGGCGGAGAGACCCAGTACTTC
TRBV7-2	NA	NA	TRBJ1-5	CASSLGWGQDSNQPQHF	TGTGCCAGCAGCTTAGGATGGGGGCAGGATAGCAATCAGCCCCAGCATTTT
TRBV4-2	many	NA	TRBJ2-2	CASSQEGGNTGELFF	TGTGCCAGCAGCCAAGAGGGGGGAAACACCGGGGAGCTGTTTTTT
TRBV18	many	TRBD1	TRBJ2-3	CASSPSPDRGYTDTQYF	TGTGCCAGCTCACCATCCCCGGACAGGGGATATACAGATACGCAGTATTTT
TRBV5-6	many	NA	TRBJ2-7	CASSPGDTYEQYF	TGTGCCAGCAGCCCCGGCGACACCTACGAGCAGTACTTC
TRBV6-1	few	NA	TRBJ2-2	CASSGNLWRNTGELFF	TGTGCCAGCAGTGGCAACCTCTGGCGGAACACCGGGGAGCTGTTTTTT
TRBV7-2	NA	NA	TRBJ1-2	CASSQDGARGSGYTF	TGTGCCAGCAGCCAAGACGGGGCGCGAGGCAGCGGCTACACCTTC
TRBV12-3/TRBV12-4	NA	NA	TRBJ2-7	CASSPPDSPYEQYF	TGTGCCAGCAGTCCCCCGGACAGTCCCTACGAGCAGTACTTC
TRBV5-4	NA	NA	TRBJ2-1	CASSSAEGNEQFF	TGTGCCAGCAGCTCGGCCGAGGGCAATGAGCAGTTCTTC
TRBV29-1	NA	TRBD2	TRBJ2-1	CSVGLAGGGEQFF	TGCAGCGTTGGACTAGCGGGAGGTGGGGAGCAGTTCTTC
TRBV25-1	few	TRBD1	TRBJ2-1	CASSVTGTGFGQFF	TGTGCCAGCAGTGTAACCGGGACAGGGTTTGGGCAGTTCTTC
TRBV7-6	NA	NA	TRBJ2-7	CASSHHGLYLYEQYF	TGTGCCAGCAGCCACCACGGCCTTTACCTCTACGAGCAGTACTTC